This T cell receptor (beta chain) is from a study of blood T cells in healthy people across ages. The authors ran a second PCR of about 6 to 12 cycles using a sample-barcoded 5' primer and a J-beta primer mix. TCRdb processed the 5' RACE reads anew with MiXCR; each CDR3 protein has one entry. The table records roughly 790,000 distinct CDR3 sequences, approximately 39% of them present only once. The CDR3 has 15 residues. Germline V gene data show CDR1 as DFQATT and CDR2 as SNEGSKA (reference sequence). Trimming at V came to 6 bases and at J to 0 bases, leaving 8 bases not matched to a gene. This sequence originates from an older woman in good health. The sequencing input was blood. The rearrangement uses TRBV20-1 and TRBJ2-1; 7 bases match TRBD2. CDR3 amino acids: CSARTGGSSYNEQFF. The CDR3 DNA is TGCAGTGCCCGGACTGGCGGGAGCTCCTACAATGAGCAGTTCTTC.